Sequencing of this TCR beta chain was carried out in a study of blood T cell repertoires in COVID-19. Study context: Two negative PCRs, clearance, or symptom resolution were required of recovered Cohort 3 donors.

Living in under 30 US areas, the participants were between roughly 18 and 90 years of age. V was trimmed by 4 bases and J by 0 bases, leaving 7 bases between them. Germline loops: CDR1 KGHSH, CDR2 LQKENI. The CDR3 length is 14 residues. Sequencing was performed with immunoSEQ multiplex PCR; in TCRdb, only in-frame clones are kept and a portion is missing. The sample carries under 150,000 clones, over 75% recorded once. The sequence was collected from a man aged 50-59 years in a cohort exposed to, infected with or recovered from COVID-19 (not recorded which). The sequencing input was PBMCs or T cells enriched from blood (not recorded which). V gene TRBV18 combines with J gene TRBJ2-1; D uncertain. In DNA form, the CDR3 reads TGTGCCAGCTCACAACCTAGCTCCTACAATGAGCAGTTCTTC. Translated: CASSQPSSYNEQFF.